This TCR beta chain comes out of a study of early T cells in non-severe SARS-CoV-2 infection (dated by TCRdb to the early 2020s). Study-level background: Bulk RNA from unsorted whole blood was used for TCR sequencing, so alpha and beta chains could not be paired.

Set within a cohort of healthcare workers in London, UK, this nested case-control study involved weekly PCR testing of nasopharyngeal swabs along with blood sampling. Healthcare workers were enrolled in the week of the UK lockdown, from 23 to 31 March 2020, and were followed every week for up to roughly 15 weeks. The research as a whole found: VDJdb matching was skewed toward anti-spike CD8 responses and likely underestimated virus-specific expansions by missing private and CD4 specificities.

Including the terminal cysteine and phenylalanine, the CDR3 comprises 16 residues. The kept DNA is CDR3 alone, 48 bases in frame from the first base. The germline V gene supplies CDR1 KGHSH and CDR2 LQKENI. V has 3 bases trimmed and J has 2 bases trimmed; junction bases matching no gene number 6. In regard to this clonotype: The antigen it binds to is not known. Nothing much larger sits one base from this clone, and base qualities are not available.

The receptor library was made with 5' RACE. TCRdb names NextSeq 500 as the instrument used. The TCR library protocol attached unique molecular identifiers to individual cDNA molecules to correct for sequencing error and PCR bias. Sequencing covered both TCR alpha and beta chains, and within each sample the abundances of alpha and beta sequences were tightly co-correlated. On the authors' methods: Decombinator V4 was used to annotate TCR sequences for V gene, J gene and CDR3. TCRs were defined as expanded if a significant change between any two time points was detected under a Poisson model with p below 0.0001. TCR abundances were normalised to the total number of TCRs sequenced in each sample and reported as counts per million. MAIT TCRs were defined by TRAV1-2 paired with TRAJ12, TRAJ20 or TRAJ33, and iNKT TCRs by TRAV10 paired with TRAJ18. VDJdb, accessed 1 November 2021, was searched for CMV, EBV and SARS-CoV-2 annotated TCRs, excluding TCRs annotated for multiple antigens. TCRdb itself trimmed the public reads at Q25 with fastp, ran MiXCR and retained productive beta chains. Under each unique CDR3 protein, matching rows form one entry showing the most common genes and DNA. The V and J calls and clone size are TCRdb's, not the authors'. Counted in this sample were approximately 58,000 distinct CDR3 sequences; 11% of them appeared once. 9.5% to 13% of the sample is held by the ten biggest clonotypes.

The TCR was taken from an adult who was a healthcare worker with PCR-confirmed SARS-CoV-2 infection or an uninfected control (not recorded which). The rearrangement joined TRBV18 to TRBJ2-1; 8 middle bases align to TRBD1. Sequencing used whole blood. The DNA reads TGTGCCAGCTCACCTAGGACAGGGTCGGCCTACAATGAGCAGTTCTTC. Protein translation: CASSPRTGSAYNEQFF.